The T cell receptor beta chain under discussion was sequenced for a study of long-term antiretroviral therapy in people with HIV. Study observations and caveats: Pre-ART clonal expansion yielded clones that dominated the repertoire at all time points. For ART adherence, viral resistance and therapy changes, no data were available. Narrower CDR3 length ranges marked HIV repertoires relative to controls.

From germline, CDR1 is SGHTA and CDR2 FQGTGA. This CDR3 has 15 amino acids. V gave up 3 bases and J gave up 0 bases, with 9 bases separating them. Turning to this clone: Antigen specificity is unknown.

The assay, immunoSEQ v3.0, was run at survey level. Method: immunoSEQ multiplex PCR; TCRdb's copy keeps in-frame clones and lacks some. This sample has some 40,000 clones; around 93% occur once, and the top ten carry 2.2%. This sequence joins TRBV7-3 and TRBJ2-1; D possibly corresponds to TRBD2 (5 bases). Sample: unsorted PBMCs, taken 9.2 years after starting antiretroviral therapy. The receptor comes from a man under 40 with HIV. The CDR3 here is CASSFKRSSYNEQFF. The DNA of the CDR3 is TGTGCCAGCAGCTTCAAGCGGAGCTCCTACAATGAGCAGTTCTTC.